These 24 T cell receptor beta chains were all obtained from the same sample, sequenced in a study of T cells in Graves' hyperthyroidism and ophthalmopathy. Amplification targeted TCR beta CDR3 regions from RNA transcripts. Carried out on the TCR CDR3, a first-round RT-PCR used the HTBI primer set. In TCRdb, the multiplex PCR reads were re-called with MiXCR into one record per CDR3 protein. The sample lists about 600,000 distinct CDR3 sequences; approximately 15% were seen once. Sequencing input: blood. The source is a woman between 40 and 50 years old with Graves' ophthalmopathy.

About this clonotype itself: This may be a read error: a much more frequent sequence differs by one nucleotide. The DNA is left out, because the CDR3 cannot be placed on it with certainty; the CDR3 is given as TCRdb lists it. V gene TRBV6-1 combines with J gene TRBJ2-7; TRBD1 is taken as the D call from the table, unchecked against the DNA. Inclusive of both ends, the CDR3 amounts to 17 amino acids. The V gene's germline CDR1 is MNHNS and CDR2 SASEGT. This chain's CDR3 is CASSESVVGQGSYEQHF.

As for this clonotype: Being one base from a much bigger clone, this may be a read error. CDR3 sequence: CASGRTSGVLGVHRRPSYEQYF. In DNA form, the CDR3 reads TGTGCCAGCGGTAGGACTAGCGGGGTCCTAGGGGTCCATCGCAGGCCCTCCTACGAGCAGTACTTC. The V call is TRBV28, the J call TRBJ2-7, with 12 nucleotides matching TRBD2. Germline trimming cut 8 bases from V and 0 bases from J; bases unmatched to any gene: 26. Germline CDR1 reads MDHEN; CDR2 reads SYDVKM. CDR3 length: 22 amino acids.

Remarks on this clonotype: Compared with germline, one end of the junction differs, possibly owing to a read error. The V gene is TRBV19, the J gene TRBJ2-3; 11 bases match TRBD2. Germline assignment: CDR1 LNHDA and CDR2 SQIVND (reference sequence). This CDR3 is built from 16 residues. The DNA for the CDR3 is TGTGCCAGTACGTCTAGCGGGAGGCCTAGCACAGATACACAGTATTTT. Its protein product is CASTSSGRPSTDTQYF.

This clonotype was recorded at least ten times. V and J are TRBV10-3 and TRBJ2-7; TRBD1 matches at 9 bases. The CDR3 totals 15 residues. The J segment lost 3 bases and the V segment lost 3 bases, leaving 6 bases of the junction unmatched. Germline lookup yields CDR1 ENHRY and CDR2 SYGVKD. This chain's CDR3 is CAISDRDRVLYEQYF. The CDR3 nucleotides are TGTGCCATCAGTGACCGGGACAGGGTCCTCTACGAGCAGTACTTC.

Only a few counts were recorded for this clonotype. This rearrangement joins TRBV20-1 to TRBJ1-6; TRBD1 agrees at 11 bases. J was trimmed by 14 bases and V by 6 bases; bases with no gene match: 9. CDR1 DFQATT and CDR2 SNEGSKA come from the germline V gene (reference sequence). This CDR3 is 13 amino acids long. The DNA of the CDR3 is TGCAGTGCCCGGACGGGGACAGGGGGTTCCCTCCACTTT. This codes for CSARTGTGGSLHF.

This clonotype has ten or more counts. In DNA form, the CDR3 reads TGTGCCAGCAGCCAAAGTTACCAAGAGACCCAGTACTTC. It is translated as CASSQSYQETQYF. The V and J genes are TRBV3-1 and TRBJ2-5; D is unclear. Deletions cut 2 bases from V and 0 bases from J, with 4 bases between. The CDR3 is 13 residues long. Germline lookup yields CDR1 LGHDT and CDR2 YNNKEL (reference sequence).

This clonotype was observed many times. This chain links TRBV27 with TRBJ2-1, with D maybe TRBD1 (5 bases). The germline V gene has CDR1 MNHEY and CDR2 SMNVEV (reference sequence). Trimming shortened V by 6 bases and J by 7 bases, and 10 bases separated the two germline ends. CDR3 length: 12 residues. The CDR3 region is CASSRRVNEQFF. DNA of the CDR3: TGTGCCAGCAGCCGCAGGGTGAATGAGCAGTTCTTC.

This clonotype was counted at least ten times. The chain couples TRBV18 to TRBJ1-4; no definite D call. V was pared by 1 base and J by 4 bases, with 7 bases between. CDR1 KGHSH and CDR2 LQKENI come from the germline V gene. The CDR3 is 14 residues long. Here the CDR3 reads CASSPQGSNEKLFF. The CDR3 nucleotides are TGTGCCAGCTCACCACAGGGAAGTAATGAAAAACTGTTTTTT.

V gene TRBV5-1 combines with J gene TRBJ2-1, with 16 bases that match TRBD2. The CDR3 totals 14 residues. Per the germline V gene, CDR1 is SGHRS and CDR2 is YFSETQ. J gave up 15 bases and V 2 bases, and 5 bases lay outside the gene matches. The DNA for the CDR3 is TGCGCCAGCAGCTTAGGGACTAGCGGGAGGGCCCTGTTCTTC. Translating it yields CASSLGTSGRALFF.

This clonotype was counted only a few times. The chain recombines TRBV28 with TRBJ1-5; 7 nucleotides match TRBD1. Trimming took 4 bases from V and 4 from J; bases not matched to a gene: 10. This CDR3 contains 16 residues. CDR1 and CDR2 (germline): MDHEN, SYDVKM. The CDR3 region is CASSSRQGSWNQPQHF. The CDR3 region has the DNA TGTGCCAGCAGTTCCCGACAGGGAAGTTGGAATCAGCCCCAGCATTTT.

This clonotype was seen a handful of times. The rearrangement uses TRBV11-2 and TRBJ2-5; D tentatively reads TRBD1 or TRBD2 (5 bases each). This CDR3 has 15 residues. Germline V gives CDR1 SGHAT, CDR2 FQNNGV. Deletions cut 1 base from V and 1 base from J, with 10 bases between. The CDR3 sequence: CASSLGGWSQETQYF. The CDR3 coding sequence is TGTGCCAGCAGCTTAGGGGGGTGGAGCCAAGAGACCCAGTACTTC.

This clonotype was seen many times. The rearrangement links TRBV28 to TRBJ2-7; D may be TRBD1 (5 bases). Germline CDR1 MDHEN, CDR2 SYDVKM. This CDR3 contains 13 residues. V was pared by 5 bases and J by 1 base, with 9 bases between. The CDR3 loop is CASSPGFSYEQYF. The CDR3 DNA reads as TGTGCCAGCAGTCCAGGGTTTTCCTACGAGCAGTACTTC.

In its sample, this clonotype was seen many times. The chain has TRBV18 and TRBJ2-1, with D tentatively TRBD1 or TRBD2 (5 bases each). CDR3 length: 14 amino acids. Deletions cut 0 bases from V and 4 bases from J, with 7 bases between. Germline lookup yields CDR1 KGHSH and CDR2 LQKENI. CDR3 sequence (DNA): TGTGCCAGCTCACCACCGGGGGTTTACAATGAGCAGTTCTTC. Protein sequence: CASSPPGVYNEQFF. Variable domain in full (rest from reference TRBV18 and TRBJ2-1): NAGVMQNPRHLVRRRGQEARLRCSPMKGHSHVYWYRQLPEEGLKFMVYLQKENIIDESGMPKERFSAEFPKEGPSILRIQQVVRGDSAAYFCASSPPGVYNEQFFGPGTRLTVL.

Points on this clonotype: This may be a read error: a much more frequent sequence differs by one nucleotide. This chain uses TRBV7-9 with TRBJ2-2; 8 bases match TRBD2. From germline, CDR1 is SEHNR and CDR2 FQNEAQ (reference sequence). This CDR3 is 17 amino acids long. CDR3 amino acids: CASSPPRAGVLTGELSF. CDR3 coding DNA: TGTGCCAGCAGCCCCCCTCGAGCGGGAGTTCTAACCGGGGAGCTGTCTTTT.

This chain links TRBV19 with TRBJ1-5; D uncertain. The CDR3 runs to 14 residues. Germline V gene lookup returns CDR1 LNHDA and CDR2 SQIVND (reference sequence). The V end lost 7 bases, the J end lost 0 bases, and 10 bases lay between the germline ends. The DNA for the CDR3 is TGTGCCAGTACCCCGGACGGTAGCAATCAGCCCCAGCATTTT. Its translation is CASTPDGSNQPQHF.

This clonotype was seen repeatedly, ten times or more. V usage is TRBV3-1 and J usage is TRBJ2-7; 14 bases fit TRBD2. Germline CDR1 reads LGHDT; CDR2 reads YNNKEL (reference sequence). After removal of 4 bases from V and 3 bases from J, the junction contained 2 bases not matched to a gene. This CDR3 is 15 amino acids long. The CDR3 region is CASSPGTSGGYEQYF. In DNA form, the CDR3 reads TGTGCCAGCAGCCCCGGGACTAGCGGGGGCTACGAGCAGTACTTC.

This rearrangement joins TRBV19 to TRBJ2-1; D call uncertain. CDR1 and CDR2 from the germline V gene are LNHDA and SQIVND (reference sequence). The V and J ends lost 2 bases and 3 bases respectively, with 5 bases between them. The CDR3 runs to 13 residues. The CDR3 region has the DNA TGTGCCAGTAGTATAAGGGTCTACAATGAGCAGTTCTTC. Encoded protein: CASSIRVYNEQFF.

The CDR3 sequence is CASRRDVYEQYF. In nucleotides, the CDR3 is TGTGCCAGCAGAAGGGACGTCTACGAGCAGTACTTC. V is TRBV28 and J is TRBJ2-7; TRBD1 or TRBD2 may be the D gene (5 bases each). Germline V gene data show CDR1 as MDHEN and CDR2 as SYDVKM. Trimming removed 6 bases from V and 3 bases from J, with 9 bases in between. This CDR3 spans 12 amino acids.

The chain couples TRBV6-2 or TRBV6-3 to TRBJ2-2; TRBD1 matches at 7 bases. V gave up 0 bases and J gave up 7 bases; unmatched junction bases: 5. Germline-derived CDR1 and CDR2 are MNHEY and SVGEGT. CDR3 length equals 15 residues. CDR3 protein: CASSYSSQGVGELFF. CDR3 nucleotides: TGTGCCAGCAGTTACTCCTCTCAGGGGGTCGGGGAGCTGTTTTTT.

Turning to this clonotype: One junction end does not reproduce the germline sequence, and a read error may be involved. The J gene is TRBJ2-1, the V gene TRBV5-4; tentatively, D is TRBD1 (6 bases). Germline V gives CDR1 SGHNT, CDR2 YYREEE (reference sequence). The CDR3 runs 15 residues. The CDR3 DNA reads TGTGCCAGCAGCATATACAGGGTTTCCTATAATGAGCAGCTCTTC. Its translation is CASSIYRVSYNEQLF.

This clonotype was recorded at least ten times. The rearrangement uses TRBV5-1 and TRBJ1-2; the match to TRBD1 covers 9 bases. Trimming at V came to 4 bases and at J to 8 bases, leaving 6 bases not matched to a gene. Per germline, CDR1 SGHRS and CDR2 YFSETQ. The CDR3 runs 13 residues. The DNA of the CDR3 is TGCGCCAGCAGCCTAGGACAGGGGCAAGGCTACACCTTC. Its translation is CASSLGQGQGYTF.

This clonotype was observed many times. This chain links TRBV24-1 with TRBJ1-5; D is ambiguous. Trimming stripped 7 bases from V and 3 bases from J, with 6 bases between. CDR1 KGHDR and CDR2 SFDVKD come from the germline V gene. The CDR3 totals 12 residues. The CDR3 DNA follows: TGTGCCACCAGCCGAGACAATCAGCCCCAGCATTTT. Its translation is CATSRDNQPQHF.

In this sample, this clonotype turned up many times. CDR3 bases: TGTGCCAGCTCACCGTTGGGCAGGAACACTGAAGCTTTCTTT. Translating gives CASSPLGRNTEAFF. The rearrangement uses TRBV18 and TRBJ1-1; D is unclear. The CDR3 is 14 amino acids. Germline values: CDR1 KGHSH, CDR2 LQKENI. V lost 3 bases and J lost 1, with 9 bases in between.

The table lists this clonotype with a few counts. The CDR3 region is CASSQRADVDNSPLHF. CDR3 in DNA: TGTGCCAGCAGCCAACGGGCCGATGTAGATAATTCACCCCTCCACTTT. J is TRBJ1-6 and V is TRBV14; D is ambiguous. The CDR3 extends over 16 amino acids. Trimming left V 2 bases short and J 5 bases short, with 13 bases between. Germline CDR1 reads SGHDN; CDR2 reads FVKESK.